The T cell receptor (beta chain) described here comes from a study of shared clonotypes between healthy human individuals. Findings of the study overall: Rarefaction exposed incomplete sorted-subset sequencing despite large depth.

Original data processing: Because ImmunoSEQ provided only junction sequences with no quality scores, the filtering differed. Here immunoSEQ multiplex PCR was the method, and the copy in TCRdb shows in-frame clones only, minus some. V and J calls and clone size are given by that table; D and trimming were obtained from the DNA. The sample has roughly 220,000 clones, just over 65% seen once. The CDR3 has 16 residues. With 3 bases clipped from V and 4 bases from J, the junction kept 9 bases outside the gene matches. The V gene's germline CDR1 is SGDLS and CDR2 YYNGEE. Remarks on this clone: Its matching antigen is unknown.

This sequence joins TRBV9 and TRBJ2-5; 10 nucleotides agree with TRBD2. The receptor comes from a man aged 30 to 45 in good health. Source material: memory CD4+ T cells sorted from blood. The subset: CD45RA-negative fraction. CDR3 DNA: TGTGCCAGCAGCGAAAGACTAGCGGGTACCTCAGAGACCCAGTACTTC. Translating it yields CASSERLAGTSETQYF.